One and the same sample provided the 5 T cell receptor beta chains below, sequenced in a study of Ad26.COV2.S vaccination and SARS-CoV-2 variants. Produced via immunoSEQ multiplex PCR; TCRdb's table is partial and in-frame only. The sample has about 260,000 clones; approximately 90% are singletons. Treatment indicated: 15 to 20 received Ad26.COV2.S at low or high dose, single or two shots; a few received placebo; per-sample allocation not given. It was on day 63 after the first vaccine or placebo injection that samples were taken. Specimen: peripheral blood, collected in a trial of Ad26.COV2.S vaccine versus placebo. The origin of the receptors is a person aged 18-65 years who received the Ad26.COV2.S COVID-19 vaccine or a placebo.

This sequence joins TRBV5-4 and TRBJ2-7; either TRBD1 or TRBD2 may supply D (5 bases each). The V end was cut by 2 bases, the J end by 2 bases, with 8 bases between. This CDR3 contains 13 residues. Germline CDR1 and CDR2: SGHNT and YYREEE (reference sequence). CDR3 residues: CASSLRGTYEQYF. The CDR3 DNA reads as TGTGCCAGCAGCTTACGGGGCACCTACGAGCAGTACTTC.

The chain recombines TRBV7-9 with TRBJ1-5; D is unresolved. The CDR3 totals 14 residues. Trimming removed 0 bases from V and 7 bases from J, with 10 bases in between. Germline assignment: CDR1 SEHNR and CDR2 FQNEAQ (reference sequence). As DNA, the CDR3 is TGTGCCAGCAGCTTAGCAGGGAATGAGCAGCCCCAGCATTTT. It translates to CASSLAGNEQPQHF.

This clone was found once. The chain links TRBV12-3 or TRBV12-4 to TRBJ2-7; TRBD2 is a possible D gene (6 bases). V lost 4 bases to trimming and J lost 5 bases, with 9 bases between them. The CDR3 loop spans 12 amino acids. CDR3 nucleotides: TGTGCCAGCAGTTCCGGGGGACACGAGCAGTACGTC. Encoded protein: CASSSGGHEQYV.

The gene calls are TRBV3-1 (or the pseudogene TRBV3-2) and TRBJ1-2; D may be TRBD1 (5 bases). This CDR3 contains 16 residues. Trimming removed 0 bases from V and 4 bases from J, with 15 bases in between. CDR1 is LGHDT, CDR2 YNNKEL, per germline (reference sequence). The CDR3 reads CASSQEPRDGLYGYTF. CDR3 DNA: TGTGCCAGCAGCCAAGAACCTCGGGACGGCCTCTATGGCTACACCTTC.

The chain carries TRBV12-3 or TRBV12-4 and TRBJ2-5; the D gene is possibly TRBD1 (6 bases). The CDR3 totals 12 residues. The V end lost 5 bases, the J end lost 4 bases, and 8 bases lay between the germline ends. Written as DNA, the CDR3 is TGTGCCAGCAGTCAGGGGACAGAGACCCAGTACTTC. It codes for CASSQGTETQYF.